This T cell receptor (beta chain) was found in a study of glioma-infiltrating T cells after dendritic cell vaccination (dated by TCRdb to the mid-2010s). Study-level background: Of the 15 or so glioblastoma patients in the cohort, all drawn from Phase I and II dendritic cell vaccination trials, 9 were newly diagnosed and 6 had recurrent disease. Autologous tumor lysate-pulsed dendritic cell vaccination was administered to the patients between 2003 and 2012. To make the vaccine, monocyte-derived dendritic cells were cultured for approximately 7 days with IL-4 and GM-CSF and then pulsed overnight with autologous tumor lysate. Each patient was given three intradermal dendritic cell vaccine injections, spaced two weeks apart, in the arm below the axilla. In glioblastoma patients vaccinated with dendritic cells, deep sequencing of TCR beta CDR3 regions served to measure the amount of tumor-infiltrating lymphocytes and to compare repertoires between tumor and blood. Survival after dendritic cell vaccination was correlated with TCR sequencing metrics, such as TIL content and the overlap between tumor and blood repertoires. Paper-wide results and their limitations: After dendritic cell vaccination, a higher estimated pretreatment TIL content predicted longer time to progression and longer overall survival. The cohort was small and heterogeneous, only a few patients had full blood and tumor sets, and even fewer had initial-recurrent tumor pairs. No direct relationship between TCR clonality and survival was found, suggesting that a diverse polyclonal response may matter. The three-group TCR overlap response model was characterized as speculative, and prospective validation of the model was stated to be required.

The CDR3 starts with the cysteine, ends with the phenylalanine, and has 14 residues. The entry retains the CDR3 DNA only, 42 bases that are in frame from base 1. From V the trimming removes 6 bases and from J it removes 5 bases, while the gene matches leave 9 bases of the junction unaccounted for. CDR1 and CDR2 are read off the germline V gene as MNHNS and SASEGT. For this clone: There is no known antigen for this receptor. No qualities accompany the bases; no much larger clone lies one base away.

Selection of patients required sufficient residual fresh-frozen tumor tissue and over two years of available survival data. Although molecular status otherwise differed among the glioblastoma patients, no patient had an isocitrate dehydrogenase mutation. PBMC were collected before vaccination, two weeks after the third vaccination, and at tumor progression if progression occurred. The Qiagen DNeasy Blood extraction Kit was used for extraction of genomic DNA. Using the immunoSEQ assay, TCRB CDR3 regions were amplified from approximately 2.1 micrograms of genomic DNA, or from all available DNA when less than that was on hand. The multiplex PCR employed 60 forward primers targeting TCR V beta segments and 13 reverse primers targeting J beta segments. Synthetic control templates were spiked into each sample at limiting dilution to estimate reads per starting template. Reads of 87 bp were generated by sequencing on the Illumina HiSeq System. The authors' analysis ran thus. PCR and sequencing errors were removed by a nearest neighbor algorithm that merged closely related sequences. TCR overlap was defined as the percentage of unique tumor TCR beta sequences that were also found in the peripheral blood of the same patient. Held by TCRdb, this immuneACCESS table contains in-frame sequences only and omits some clones. Under half of the omission traces to an unresolved V gene where checked; the cause of the rest is unknown. V and J calls and clone size are copied from that table; D and trimming were computed from the DNA. The sample table records about 82,000 clones; roughly 90% of these occur just once. Of the sample, under 4% falls within the top ten clones.

Rearrangement joined TRBV6-1 to TRBJ2-7; the junction holds 8 bases that match TRBD1. Sequencing was performed on blood, taken before dendritic cell vaccination. The sequence was collected from a human donor with glioblastoma. Here the CDR3 is given as CASSLTGAVHEQYF. The base sequence is TGTGCCAGCAGCTTGACAGGGGCTGTCCACGAGCAGTACTTC.